This T cell receptor (beta chain) was identified during a study of cytomegalovirus exposure and HLA in healthy donors (dated by TCRdb to about 2017). About the study as a whole: According to an earlier analysis of several hundred of the donors, 150 million to 200 million T cells yielded 117 million unique TCR beta sequences and around 300 Gb of sequence data. An early release that covered 640 HLA-typed donors contained approximately 300 gigabases of sequencing data and 85 million to 100 million unique TCR sequences. The genetic ancestry cluster associated with self-reported Caucasian donors included about four fifths of the 300 to 450 genotyped donors. The study was designed to test whether signatures of past pathogen exposure could be identified by cataloging public T cell receptors. Using immunosequencing, the study profiled T cell repertoires from 640 or so subjects and related those repertoires to cytomegalovirus serostatus. Along with the roughly 670-subject first cohort, a separate validation cohort of 120 different subjects was used. To predict cytomegalovirus infection status, the study combined high-throughput TCR immunosequencing, statistical association of individual TCRs with disease status, and machine learning. In a later analysis, previously published TCR beta repertoires from roughly 710 donors were re-analyzed and high-resolution HLA genotyping was added so that TCR occurrence patterns could be studied. In the later analysis, no new phenotypic data were used to find candidate immune exposures; instead, reliance was placed on TCR beta sequences and their occurrence across donors. To decide whether each TCR beta V gene segment behaved as functional or pseudogenic, an earlier analysis of some 600 of the donors relied on high-throughput TCR beta sequencing. Alongside the repertoire data, information on donor age, sex, ethnicity and CMV serostatus was compiled. Genome-wide SNP genotypes for about 65% of the roughly 670 donors were used in a later genetic analysis, which treated that subset as a discovery cohort. Every discovery cohort repertoire had been produced on one sequencing platform. HLA typing included class I and class II loci at four-digit resolution. The number of typed donors differed by locus: roughly 629-630 for A, B, C, DRB1 and DQB1; approximately 520 for DQA1; fewer than 610 for DPA1; and around 490 for DPB1. Roughly 5 DR-DQ haplotypes were handled as single units for association and clustering, since linkage in the cohort was strong. Across approximately 400 genotyped donors of the cohort, an average of roughly 250,000 unique TCR beta nucleotide sequences per donor were sequenced, and around 19% of those sequences were non-productive.

Via the germline V gene (reference sequence), CDR1 is LNHDA and CDR2 SQIVND. V is shortened by 3 bases, J by 4 bases, and the region joining them spans 7 bases. The CDR3 runs 13 amino acids, cysteine and phenylalanine included. Only the CDR3 DNA stays, 39 bases, in frame from base 1. The cohort consisted of 666 healthy bone marrow donors. At the time of sampling, all cohort members were nominally healthy, though unrecorded immune exposures were likely present. The donor tested CMV seronegative and was one of the 352 seronegative cohort members. A peripheral blood sample was collected from each donor, and TCR beta sequencing was performed on peripheral blood mononuclear cells. Genomic DNA was extracted from the blood cell samples with the Qiagen DNeasy Blood Extraction Kit. Results the study describes overall, beyond this receptor: Only TCR beta chains were sequenced in this cohort, and the absence of alpha or paired-chain data limited detectable features. Cytomegalovirus status was reported to be diagnosed by the classifier with high specificity and sensitivity in both the original and validation cohorts. Linkage disequilibrium might explain the correlated functional status among segregating V segments, but an unknown experimental factor could not be excluded. Because HLA typing was unavailable for some donors at each locus, only the typed subset was used in association tests. The authors suggested that the approach could potentially be generalized to other disease states and immunological phenotypes. Specific HLA alleles were associated with 15,000 to 20,000 TCR beta sequences at a false discovery rate of 0.05 in a later analysis. The study gave a list of some 150 TCR beta chains associated with cytomegalovirus. A later analysis found that HLA-associated TCR beta chains were more clonally expanded and had lower generation probabilities than equally common non-associated chains. According to a later analysis, TCR association rates differed among HLA loci, with DRB1 alleles showing the most associated TCRs and HLA-C alleles showing the fewest. In vitro tests confirmed that a few of the cytomegalovirus-associated TCR beta chains recognize cytomegalovirus antigens. When HLA alleles, especially DR and DQ, strongly co-occurred, TCR associations were difficult to assign to individual alleles. Compared with the approximately 720-donor mean, donors in an Asian-associated ancestry cluster had fewer N-insertions in productive TCRs, according to a later genetic analysis. A further reported finding was that TCR beta sequences accurately predicted the HLA-A and HLA-B alleles for most subjects in the first cohort. Because counts were too low, more than 15 rarely observed V segments, including chromosome 9 orphons, were excluded from the earlier analysis of fewer than 650 of the donors. According to a later analysis, parvovirus B19, influenza, CMV and Epstein-Barr virus appeared linked to several top co-occurrence clusters. Across donors, most TCR sequences were observed very rarely, whereas some public TCRs were present in many individuals. The presence/absence analyses assumed that sequencing depth was roughly uniform across donors, and that assumption may not be true. Broadly in line with IMGT annotations, most TCR beta V segments showed up in productive rearrangements about 87% or about 30% of the time in an earlier analysis of about 500 of the donors. Immune exposure information for the cohort was limited to CMV serostatus. A cluster of highly shared sequence variants was judged likely to represent a technical artifact of the sequencing pipeline. Because the 87-base-pair reads could not distinguish some IMGT-functional V segments, including TRBV6-2 and TRBV6-3, those segments were excluded. In a later genetic analysis, a missense DCLRE1C variant was associated with V-gene and J-gene trimming of TCR beta chains, and the association was replicated in an independent cohort. According to a later analysis, most CMV-associated TCR beta chains appeared to be HLA-restricted, and the HLA associations seemed to be driven largely by CMV exposure.

Regarding this clone: Its antigen is currently not known. The input lacks base qualities; no much larger clone sits a single base away.

The library was produced with the immunoSEQ multiplex PCR assay. The multiplex PCR relied on a mix of 60 forward primers for TCR Vbeta segments and 13 reverse primers for TCR Jbeta segments. A multiplex PCR assay on genomic DNA amplified the CDR3 region of rearranged TCR beta genes. The amplified TCR beta libraries were sequenced on the Illumina HiSeq System as 87-base-pair reads. Per the authors' processing: Across the 500 to 700 repertoires, a later analysis counted tens of millions of unique TCR beta chains, about 10 million of which were shared by at least two donors. To remove PCR and sequencing errors, raw reads were error-corrected and collapsed into unique sequences using a nearest-neighbor algorithm that merged closely related sequences. To assign V, D and J gene segments, CDR3 sequences were aligned to IMGT reference sequences. For a sequence to be retained, at least a six-nucleotide match to both a V gene segment and a J gene segment was required. A rearrangement was called productive if the CDR3 had no stop codons and remained in frame with V and J, and every other rearrangement was called non-productive. CDR3 was defined according to IMGT convention as the region running from the second conserved V-encoded cysteine to the conserved J-encoded phenylalanine. The earlier analysis of roughly 590 of the donors excluded sequences that lacked an unambiguous match to a single V gene segment. In an earlier analysis of almost 600 of the donors, a V segment was called functional when productive rearrangements were above 56.7%, and segregating when the standard deviation between donors exceeded 5%. A statistical classification framework was built to diagnose cytomegalovirus status from the catalog of TCR beta chain sequences. A later analysis assigned V and J genes by comparing TCR nucleotide sequences with IMGT/GENE-DB human TR gene sequences. The TCRdist pipeline was used in a later analysis to assign CDR3 sequences and most-parsimonious VDJ recombination scenarios. In a later analysis, each TCR beta chain was defined by its CDR3 amino acid sequence together with its V-gene family, and reads lacking a unique V-gene family were excluded. As a way to deal with suspected cross-contamination and a sequencing artifact, a later analysis dropped 640 or so nucleotide sequences that were highly shared and had low generation probability. For each public chain, a later analysis derived a clonal expansion index from normalized ranks of inferred template counts within each repertoire. Generation probabilities in a later analysis came from a VDJ recombination model fitted to out-of-frame rearrangements, and those results were checked against IGoR. In a later analysis, hypergeometric tests were used to score TCR-TCR, TCR-HLA and TCR-CMV co-occurrence, with a repertoire-size bias correction applied to TCR pairs. False discovery rates were estimated in a later analysis by permuting HLA or CMV assignments 20 times. In a later analysis, co-occurring TCRs were grouped using DBSCAN, and TCRdist sequence similarity was added for clustering within HLA-allele-positive subsets. For co-occurrence clustering, repertoires with fewer than 30,000 or more than 120,000 public chains were excluded, along with 4 to 6 repertoires with anomalous nucleotide sharing. Sourced from immuneACCESS, this table was stored by TCRdb with only in-frame sequences that have V and J called. A share of the clones is absent; for the studies checked, an unresolved V gene accounts for under half, and the remainder has no known explanation. Clone size and V and J calls were adopted from that table, with D and trimming inferred from the DNA. The sample table shows more than 250,000 clones, and about 87% are seen once. The top ten clonotypes cover less than 2.5% of the sample.

The clonotype was recovered from a woman between 18 and 30 years old in good health and CMV-seronegative. The sequence links TRBV19 to TRBJ1-3, with the D gene not confidently named. Sequenced sample: PBMCs. This receptor carries the CDR3 CASSMAGGNTIYF. The sequenced DNA is TGTGCCAGTAGTATGGCTGGCGGAAACACCATATATTTT.